The clone carrying this TCR beta chain was picked up many times. The antigen is not known. This specimen belongs to a study of shared clonotypes between healthy human individuals. Study-level findings and limits: Compared with memory subsets, naive subsets generally had larger estimated richness.

Germline-derived CDR1 and CDR2 are KGHSH and LQKENI. This CDR3 spans 15 amino acids. Trimming at V came to 0 bases and at J to 5 bases, leaving 1 base not matched to a gene. Original processing notes: ImmunoSEQ supplied junction-only sequences lacking quality scores, so filtering was different. TCRdb keeps only in-frame clones here, not all; method: immunoSEQ multiplex PCR. V, J and clone size are those of that table, while D and trimming were read from the DNA. The sample includes roughly 760,000 clones, around two thirds seen only once; the top ten take around 1.6%. The sample was memory CD4+ T cells sorted from blood. As for subset: CD45RA-negative fraction. The TCR was taken from a woman aged 25 to 45 in good health. The gene calls are TRBV18 and TRBJ1-5; 10 positions agree with TRBD1. The CDR3 is CASSPPGTGDQPQHF. CDR3 nucleotides: TGTGCCAGCTCACCACCAGGGACAGGGGATCAGCCCCAGCATTTT.